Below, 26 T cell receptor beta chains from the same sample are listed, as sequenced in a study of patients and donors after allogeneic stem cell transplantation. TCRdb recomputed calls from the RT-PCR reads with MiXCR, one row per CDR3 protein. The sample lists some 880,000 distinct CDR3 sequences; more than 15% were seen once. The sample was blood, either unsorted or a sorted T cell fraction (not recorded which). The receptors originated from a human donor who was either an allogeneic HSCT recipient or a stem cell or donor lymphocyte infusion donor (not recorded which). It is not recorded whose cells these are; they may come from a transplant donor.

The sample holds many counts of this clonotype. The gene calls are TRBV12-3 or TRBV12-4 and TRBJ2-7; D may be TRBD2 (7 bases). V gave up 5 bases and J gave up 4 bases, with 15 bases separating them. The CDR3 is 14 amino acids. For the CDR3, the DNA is TGTGCCAGCAGTCAGGGGAGGGGGGGTTACGAGCAGTACTTC. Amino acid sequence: CASSQGRGGYEQYF.

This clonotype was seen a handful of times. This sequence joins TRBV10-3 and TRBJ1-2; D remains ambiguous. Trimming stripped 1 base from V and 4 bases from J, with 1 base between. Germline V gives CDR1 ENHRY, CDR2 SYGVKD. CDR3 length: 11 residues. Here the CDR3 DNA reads TGTGCCATCAGTGAGTTCTATGGCTACACCTTC. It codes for CAISEFYGYTF.

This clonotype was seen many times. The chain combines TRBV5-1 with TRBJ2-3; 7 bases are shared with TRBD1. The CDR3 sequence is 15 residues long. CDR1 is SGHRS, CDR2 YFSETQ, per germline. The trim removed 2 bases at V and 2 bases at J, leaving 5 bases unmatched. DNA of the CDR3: TGCGCCAGCAGCTTAAAAGGGGGCCTCACAGATACGCAGTATTTT. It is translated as CASSLKGGLTDTQYF.

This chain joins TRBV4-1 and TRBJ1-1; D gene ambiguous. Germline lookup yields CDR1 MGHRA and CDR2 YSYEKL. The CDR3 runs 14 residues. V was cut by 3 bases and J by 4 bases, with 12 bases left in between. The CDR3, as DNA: TGCGCCAGCAGCCAGCAATCCGGAGGCACTGAAGCTTTCTTT. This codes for CASSQQSGGTEAFF.

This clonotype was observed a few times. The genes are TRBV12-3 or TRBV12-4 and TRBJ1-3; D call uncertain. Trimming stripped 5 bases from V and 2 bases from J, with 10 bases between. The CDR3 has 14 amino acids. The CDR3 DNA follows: TGTGCCAGCAGTGCAGGTTCTACTGGAAACACCATATATTTT. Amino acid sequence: CASSAGSTGNTIYF.

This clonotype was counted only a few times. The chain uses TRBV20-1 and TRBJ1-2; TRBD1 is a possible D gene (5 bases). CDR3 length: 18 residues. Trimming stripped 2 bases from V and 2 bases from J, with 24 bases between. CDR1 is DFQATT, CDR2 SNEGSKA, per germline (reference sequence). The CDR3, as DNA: TGCAGTGCTAGACCCACCCGGGGAGGAGGGGATAAAAACTATGGCTACACCTTC. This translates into CSARPTRGGGDKNYGYTF.

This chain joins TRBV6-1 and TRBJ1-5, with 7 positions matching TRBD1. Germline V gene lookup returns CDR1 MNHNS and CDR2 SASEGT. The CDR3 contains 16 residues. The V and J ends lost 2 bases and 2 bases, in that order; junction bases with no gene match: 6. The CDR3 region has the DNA TGTGCCAGCAGTGAATCCGGGACAGCGCGCAATCAGCCCCAGCATTTT. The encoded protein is CASSESGTARNQPQHF.

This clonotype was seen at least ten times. CDR3 DNA sequence: TGTGCCAGCAGTTTAGCGGGGTCGGGCAATCAGCCCCAGCATTTT. Residues: CASSLAGSGNQPQHF. The chain joins TRBV12-3 or TRBV12-4 to TRBJ1-5; D call uncertain. The CDR3 is made up of 15 amino acids. V was cut by 0 bases and J by 2 bases, with 8 bases left in between.

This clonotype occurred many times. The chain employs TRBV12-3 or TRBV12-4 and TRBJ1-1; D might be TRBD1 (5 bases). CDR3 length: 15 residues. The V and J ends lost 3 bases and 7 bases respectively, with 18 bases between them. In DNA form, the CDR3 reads TGTGCCAGCAGTTTTCTCTCAGGGAGGTACGATGAAGCTTTCTTT. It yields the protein CASSFLSGRYDEAFF.

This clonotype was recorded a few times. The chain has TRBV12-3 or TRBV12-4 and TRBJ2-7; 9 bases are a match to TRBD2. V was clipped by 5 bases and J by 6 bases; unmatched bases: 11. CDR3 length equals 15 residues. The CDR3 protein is CASSESGRFLAEQYF. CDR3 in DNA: TGTGCCAGCAGTGAGAGCGGGAGGTTCCTCGCCGAGCAGTACTTC.

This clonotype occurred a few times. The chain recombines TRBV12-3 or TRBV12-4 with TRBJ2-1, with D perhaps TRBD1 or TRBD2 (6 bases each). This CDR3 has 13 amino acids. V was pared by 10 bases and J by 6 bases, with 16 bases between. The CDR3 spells CATRGVERNEQFF. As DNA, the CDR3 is TGTGCCACGAGGGGGGTTGAACGCAATGAGCAGTTCTTC.

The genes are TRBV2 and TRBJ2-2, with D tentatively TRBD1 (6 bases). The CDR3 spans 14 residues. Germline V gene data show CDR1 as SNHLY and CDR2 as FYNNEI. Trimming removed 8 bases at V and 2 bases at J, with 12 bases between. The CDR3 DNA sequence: TGTGCCAGCGCGCAGGGGCGAAACACCGGGGAGCTGTTTTTT. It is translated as CASAQGRNTGELFF.

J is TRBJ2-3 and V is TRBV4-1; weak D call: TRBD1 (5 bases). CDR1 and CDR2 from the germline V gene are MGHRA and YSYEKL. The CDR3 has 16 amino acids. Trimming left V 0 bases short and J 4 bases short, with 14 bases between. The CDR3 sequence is CASSQEPWGPPDTQYF. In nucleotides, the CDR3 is TGCGCCAGCAGCCAAGAGCCATGGGGCCCCCCAGATACGCAGTATTTT.

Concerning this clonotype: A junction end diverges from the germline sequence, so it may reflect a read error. The CDR3 DNA reads TGTGCCAGCAGCTTAGGGGACAGGTGGACCGGGGATCTGTTTTTT. Translating it yields CASSLGDRWTGDLFF. The chain links TRBV7-2 to TRBJ2-2; 8 bases map to TRBD1. The CDR3 length is 15 residues. From germline, CDR1 is SGHTA and CDR2 FQGNSA.

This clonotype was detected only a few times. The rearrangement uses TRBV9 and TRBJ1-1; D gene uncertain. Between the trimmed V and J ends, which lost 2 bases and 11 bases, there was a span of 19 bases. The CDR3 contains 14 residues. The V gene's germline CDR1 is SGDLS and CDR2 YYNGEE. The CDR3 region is CASSVSSSKAWAFF. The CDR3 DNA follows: TGTGCCAGCAGCGTCTCTAGTTCTAAGGCCTGGGCTTTCTTT. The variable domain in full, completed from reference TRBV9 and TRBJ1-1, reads DSGVTQTPKHLITATGQRVTLRCSPRSGDLSVYWYQQSLDQGLQFLIQYYNGEERAKGNILERFSAQQFPDLHSELNLSSLELGDSALYFCASSVSSSKAWAFFGQGTRLTVV.

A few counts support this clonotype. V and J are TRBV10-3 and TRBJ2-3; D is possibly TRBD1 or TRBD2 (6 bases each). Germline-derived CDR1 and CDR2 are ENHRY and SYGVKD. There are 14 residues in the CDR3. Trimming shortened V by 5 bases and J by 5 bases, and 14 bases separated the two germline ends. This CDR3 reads CAISPVGGGDTQYF. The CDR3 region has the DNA TGTGCCATCAGTCCCGTTGGAGGGGGAGATACGCAGTATTTT.

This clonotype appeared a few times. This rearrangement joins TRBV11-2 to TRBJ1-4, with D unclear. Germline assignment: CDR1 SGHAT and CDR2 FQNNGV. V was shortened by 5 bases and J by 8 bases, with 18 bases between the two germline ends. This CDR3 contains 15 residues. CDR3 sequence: CASSRISRVGEKLFF. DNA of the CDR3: TGTGCCAGCAGCCGTATCAGTAGGGTGGGGGAAAAACTGTTTTTT.

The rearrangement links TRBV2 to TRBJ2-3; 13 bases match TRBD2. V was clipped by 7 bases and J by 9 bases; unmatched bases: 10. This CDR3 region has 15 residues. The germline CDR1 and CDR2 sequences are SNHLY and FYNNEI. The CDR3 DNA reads TGTGCCAGCACCGGGACTAGCGGGACCGGGGGGACGCAGTATTTT. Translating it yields CASTGTSGTGGTQYF.

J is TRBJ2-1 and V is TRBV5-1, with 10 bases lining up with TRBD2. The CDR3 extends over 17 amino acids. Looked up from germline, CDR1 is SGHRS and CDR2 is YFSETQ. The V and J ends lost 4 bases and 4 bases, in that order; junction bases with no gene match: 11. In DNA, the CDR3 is TGCGCCAGCAGCGGAGGTGTAAGGACTAGCGGTTACAATGAGCAGTTCTTC. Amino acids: CASSGGVRTSGYNEQFF.

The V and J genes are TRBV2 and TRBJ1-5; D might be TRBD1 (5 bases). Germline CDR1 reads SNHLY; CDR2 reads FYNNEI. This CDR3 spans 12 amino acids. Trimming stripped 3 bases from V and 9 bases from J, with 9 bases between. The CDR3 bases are TGTGCCAGCAGTGATAGGGGTCCGCCCCAGCATTTT. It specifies CASSDRGPPQHF.

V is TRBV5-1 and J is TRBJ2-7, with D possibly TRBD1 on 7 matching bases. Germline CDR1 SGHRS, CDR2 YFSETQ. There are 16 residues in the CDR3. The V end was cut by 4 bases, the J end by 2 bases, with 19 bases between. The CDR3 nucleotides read TGCGCCAGCAGCCCCTCGGGACAGCGGGTCGCCTACGAGCAGTACTTC. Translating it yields CASSPSGQRVAYEQYF.

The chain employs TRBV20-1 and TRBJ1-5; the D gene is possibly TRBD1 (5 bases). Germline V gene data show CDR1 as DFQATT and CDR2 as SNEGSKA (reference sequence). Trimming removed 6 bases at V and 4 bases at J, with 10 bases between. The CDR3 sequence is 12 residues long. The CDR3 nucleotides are TGCAGTGCCCTCGGGGCTAATCAGCCCCAGCATTTT. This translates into CSALGANQPQHF.

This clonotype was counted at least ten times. The CDR3 sequence is CASSPTGTDSPLHF. The CDR3 nucleotides are TGTGCCAGCAGTCCGACAGGGACAGATTCACCCCTCCACTTT. V usage is TRBV12-3 or TRBV12-4 and J usage is TRBJ1-6; 7 nucleotides agree with TRBD1. With V trimmed by 5 bases and J by 8 bases, 6 bases remained unmatched. The CDR3 has 14 amino acids.

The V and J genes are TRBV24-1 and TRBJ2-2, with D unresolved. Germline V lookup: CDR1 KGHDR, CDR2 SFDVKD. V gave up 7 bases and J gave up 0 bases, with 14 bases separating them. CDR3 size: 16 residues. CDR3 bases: TGTGCCACCAGCCCCAACATCAAACCGAACACCGGGGAGCTGTTTTTT. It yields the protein CATSPNIKPNTGELFF.

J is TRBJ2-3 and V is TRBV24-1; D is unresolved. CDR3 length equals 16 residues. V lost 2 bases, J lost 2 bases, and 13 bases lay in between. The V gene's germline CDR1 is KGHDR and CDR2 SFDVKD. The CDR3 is CATSDSHRQNTDTQYF. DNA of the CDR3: TGTGCCACCAGTGATTCCCATCGACAAAACACAGATACGCAGTATTTT.

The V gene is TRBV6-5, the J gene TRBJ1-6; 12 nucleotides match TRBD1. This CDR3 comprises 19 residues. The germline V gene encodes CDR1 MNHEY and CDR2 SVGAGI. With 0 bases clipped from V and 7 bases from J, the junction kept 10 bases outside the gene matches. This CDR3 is CASSYSKGQGARRNSPLHF. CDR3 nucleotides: TGTGCCAGCAGTTACTCGAAGGGACAGGGGGCGCGAAGAAATTCACCCCTCCACTTT.